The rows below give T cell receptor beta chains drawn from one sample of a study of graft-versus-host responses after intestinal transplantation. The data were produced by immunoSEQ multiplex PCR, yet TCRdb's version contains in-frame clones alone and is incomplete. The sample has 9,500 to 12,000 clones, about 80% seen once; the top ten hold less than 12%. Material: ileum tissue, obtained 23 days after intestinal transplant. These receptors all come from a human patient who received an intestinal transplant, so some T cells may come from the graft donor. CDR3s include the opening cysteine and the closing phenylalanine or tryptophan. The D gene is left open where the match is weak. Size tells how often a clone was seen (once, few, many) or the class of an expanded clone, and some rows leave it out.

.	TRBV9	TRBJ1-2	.	TGTGCCAGCAGCGACAGGGTTGGCTACACCTTC	CASSDRVGYTF
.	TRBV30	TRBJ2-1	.	TGTGCCTGGAGTGCGGACCAGGCCGATGAGCAGTTCTTC	CAWSADQADEQFF
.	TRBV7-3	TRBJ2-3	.	TGTGCCAGCAGCTCAAATGGCGGGGATACGCAGTATTTT	CASSSNGGDTQYF
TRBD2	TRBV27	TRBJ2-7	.	TGTGCCAGCAGTGCGGGAGGGGGCTACGAGCAGTACTTC	CASSAGGGYEQYF
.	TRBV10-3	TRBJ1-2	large	TGTGCCATCAGTGAACAGGGAAGGGGTGGCTACACCTTC	CAISEQGRGGYTF
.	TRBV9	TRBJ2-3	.	TGTGCCAGCAGCTTGCCAGGTTCGACAGATACGCAGTATTTT	CASSLPGSTDTQYF
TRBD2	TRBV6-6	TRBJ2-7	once	TGTGCCAGCAGGGCCAGCGGGGGGGCCCTCGAGCAGTACTTC	CASRASGGALEQYF
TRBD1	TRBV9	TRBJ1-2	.	TGTGCCAGCAGCGTAGGGGACAGGGGGCCATATGGCTACACCTTC	CASSVGDRGPYGYTF
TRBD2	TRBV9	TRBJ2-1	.	TGTGCCAGCAGCCCTACTAGCGGGAGGGCCGCGAGGAAGTTCTTC	CASSPTSGRAARKFF
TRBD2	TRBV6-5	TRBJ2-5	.	TGTGCCAGCACGAATACCGGGGGGGGCCAAGAGACCCAGTACTTC	CASTNTGGGQETQYF
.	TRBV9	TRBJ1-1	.	TGTGCCAGCAGCGTAGACGGACGTCGGGACACTGAAGCTTTCTTT	CASSVDGRRDTEAFF
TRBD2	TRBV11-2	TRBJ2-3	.	TGTGCCAGCAGCTTAGGCGGGAGGGCCCCAGATACGCAGTATTTT	CASSLGGRAPDTQYF
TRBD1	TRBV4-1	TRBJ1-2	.	TGCGCCAGCAGCCGAGGATGGGGGACAGGCTCCTATGGCTACACCTTC	CASSRGWGTGSYGYTF
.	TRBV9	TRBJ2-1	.	TGTGCCAGCAGCGGAAGGGGGCTAGCGGTCGCCGAGCAGTTCTTC	CASSGRGLAVAEQFF
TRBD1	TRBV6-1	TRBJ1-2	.	TGTGCCAGCAGTGACAATGCCCGACAGGGTAACTATGGCTACACCTTC	CASSDNARQGNYGYTF
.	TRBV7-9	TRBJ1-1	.	TGTGCCAGCAGCTTAAAGGGGGGCATGAACACTGAAGCTTTCTTT	CASSLKGGMNTEAFF
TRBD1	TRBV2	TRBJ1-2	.	TGTGCCAGCGGAAAAGTACCCGGGACAGGGGGCGAAAACTATGGCTACACCTTC	CASGKVPGTGGENYGYTF
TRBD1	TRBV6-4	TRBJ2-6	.	TGTGCCAGCAGTGACCCGACAGGGAGTATGACCGGGGCCAACGTCCTGACTTTC	CASSDPTGSMTGANVLTF
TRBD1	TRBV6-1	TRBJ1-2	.	TGTGCCAGCAGGACGGACAGGGGCTATGGCTACACCTTC	CASRTDRGYGYTF
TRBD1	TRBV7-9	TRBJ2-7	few	TGTGCCAGCAGCTTAGGAAACAGGGGAGCCGCCTACGAGCAGTACTTC	CASSLGNRGAAYEQYF
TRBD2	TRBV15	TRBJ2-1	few	TGTGCCACCAGCAGAGAGAGGAGAAACTTAAAGCGGGGCTCCTACAATGAGCAGTTCTTC	CATSRERRNLKRGSYNEQFF
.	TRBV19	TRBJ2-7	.	TGTGCCAGTGCCGTGGACGGGCTAGACTACGAGCAGTACTTC	CASAVDGLDYEQYF
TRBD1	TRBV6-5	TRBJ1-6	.	TGTGCCAGCAGACGACAGGGGAATTCACCCCTCCACTTT	CASRRQGNSPLHF
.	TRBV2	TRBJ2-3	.	TGTGCCAGCAGGGACACTTACACAGATACGCAGTATTTT	CASRDTYTDTQYF
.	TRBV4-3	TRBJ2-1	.	TGCGCCAGCAGCCCGGAGGAACAGGTCTGGGATGAGCAGTTCTTC	CASSPEEQVWDEQFF
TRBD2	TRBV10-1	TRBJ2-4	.	TGCGCCACCTTATCGGCTAGCGGGCCGGAGGTATTTGGAGTTAGGATGGTGGCCAAAAACATTCAGTACTTC	CATLSASGPEVFGVRMVAKNIQYF
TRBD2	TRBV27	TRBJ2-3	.	TGTGCCAGCAGTTCCCGGACTAGCGGAGATACAGATACGCAGTATTTT	CASSSRTSGDTDTQYF
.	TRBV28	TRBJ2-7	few	TGTGCCAGCAGCCCGCGAGGGGGCGAGCAGTACTTC	CASSPRGGEQYF
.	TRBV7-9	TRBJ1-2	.	TGTGCCAGCAGCCCTCCACCAGCCCTTCCCTATGGCTACACCTTC	CASSPPPALPYGYTF
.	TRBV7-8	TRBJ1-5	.	TGTGCCAGCAGCGAACAGGGAAGGAATCAGCCCCAGCATTTT	CASSEQGRNQPQHF
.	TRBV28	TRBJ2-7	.	TGTGCCAGCAGTTACAGGGAGAGCTCCTACGAGCAGTACTTC	CASSYRESSYEQYF
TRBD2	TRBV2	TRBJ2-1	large	TGTGCCAGCAGCCGACTAGCGGGGATCTACAATGAGCAGTTCTTC	CASSRLAGIYNEQFF
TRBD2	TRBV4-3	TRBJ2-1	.	TGCGCCAGCAAGATTATAGCGGGGGGGCCCCATGAGCAGTTCTTC	CASKIIAGGPHEQFF